These 5 T cell receptor beta chains were all obtained from the same sample, sequenced in a study of blood T cell repertoires in COVID-19. This table comes from immunoSEQ multiplex PCR, and its TCRdb copy is limited to in-frame clones, with some not included. The sample contains nearly 350,000 clones, around 83% of which appear only once. Material for sequencing was peripheral blood. These receptors were taken from a man aged 25 to 40 with active or convalescent COVID-19.

The rearrangement uses TRBV11-2 and TRBJ2-7, with D perhaps matching TRBD1 (6 bases). With 2 bases removed from V and 0 bases from J, the gap between germline ends came to 11 bases. The length of the CDR3 is 15 residues. The germline V gene has CDR1 SGHAT and CDR2 FQNNGV. In DNA form, the CDR3 reads TGTGCCAGCAGCTTAAGGGACACCTTCTCCTACGAGCAGTACTTC. Its protein is CASSLRDTFSYEQYF.

This clone was observed once. J is TRBJ2-1 and V is TRBV5-1; D might be TRBD2 (5 bases). CDR3 length: 16 amino acids. The V end lost 0 bases, the J end lost 4 bases, and 14 bases lay between the germline ends. Germline assignment: CDR1 SGHRS and CDR2 YFSETQ. The chain's CDR3 is CASSLEAADRYNEQFF. CDR3 DNA: TGCGCCAGCAGCTTGGAGGCAGCGGACCGTTACAATGAGCAGTTCTTC. Full variable domain (rest looked up from reference TRBV5-1 and TRBJ2-1): KAGVTQTPRYLIKTRGQQVTLSCSPISGHRSVSWYQQTPGQGLQFLFEYFSETQRNKGNFPGRFSGRQFSNSRSEMNVSTLELGDSALYLCASSLEAADRYNEQFFGPGTRLTVL.

The chain uses TRBV4-3 and TRBJ2-1; D is undetermined. Between the trimmed V and J ends, which lost 0 bases and 3 bases, there was a span of 12 bases. Germline values: CDR1 LGHNA, CDR2 YSLEER. The CDR3 sequence is 16 residues long. The CDR3 coding sequence is TGCGCCAGCAGCCAAGAAGCCAGGTACCTCTACAATGAGCAGTTCTTC. Its protein is CASSQEARYLYNEQFF.

Details on this clone: This sample also contains other DNA sequences that code for the same CDR3. In DNA form, the CDR3 reads TGTGCCACCAGCAGAGACAGGGGATCTGGAAACACCATATATTTT. Protein: CATSRDRGSGNTIYF. This sequence joins TRBV15 and TRBJ1-3, with a possible D match to TRBD1 (6 bases). The CDR3 covers 15 residues. V dropped 0 bases and J dropped 1 base, with 7 bases sitting between them. Germline V lookup: CDR1 LNHNV, CDR2 YYDKDF (reference sequence).

This rearrangement joins TRBV10-3 to TRBJ1-4; a possible D gene is TRBD1 (5 bases). This CDR3 has 13 residues. The V end lost 7 bases, the J end lost 4 bases, and 10 bases lay between the germline ends. CDR1 and CDR2 (germline): ENHRY, SYGVKD. For the CDR3, the DNA is TGTGCCATCACGCCAGGGTTTAATGAAAAACTGTTTTTT. It specifies CAITPGFNEKLFF.